The rows below give T cell receptor beta chains drawn from one sample of a study of PD-L1 blockade in urothelial cancer. Generated by immunoSEQ multiplex PCR, the TCRdb table keeps only in-frame clones and is missing some. The data show tens of thousands of clones, roughly 87% seen once. The specimen comprised PBMCs, sampled around atezolizumab (anti-PD-L1) treatment. These receptors were obtained from a man between 65 and 85 years old with urothelial cancer. Each CDR3 is given with its conserved first and last residue. The order of the fields is CDR3 length, J gene, D gene, V gene, clone size, CDR3 protein, CDR3 DNA. D genes are given only for firm matches. Size is omitted from some rows. Given values are once, few, many or a class for expanded clones.

length: 15
J: TRBJ2-1
D: TRBD2
V: TRBV11-3
size: .
CDR3: CASSLGGGGWDEQFF
DNA: TGTGCCAGCAGCTTGGGCGGGGGAGGCTGGGATGAGCAGTTCTTC

length: 14
J: TRBJ2-5
D: TRBD2
V: TRBV2
size: .
CDR3: CASSPGLAGETQYF
DNA: TGTGCCAGCAGCCCTGGACTAGCAGGAGAGACCCAGTACTTC

length: 15
J: TRBJ2-2
D: TRBD2
V: TRBV10-2
size: .
CDR3: CASRISGRRGGELFF
DNA: TGCGCCAGCAGAATCAGCGGGAGGCGGGGCGGGGAGCTGTTTTTT

length: 14
J: TRBJ2-7
D: .
V: TRBV7-2
size: .
CDR3: CASSLGAVSYEQYF
DNA: TGTGCCAGCAGCTTAGGCGCCGTTTCCTACGAGCAGTACTTC

length: 15
J: TRBJ1-2
D: .
V: TRBV18
size: .
CDR3: CASSPYQGGDYGYTF
DNA: TGTGCCAGCTCACCTTATCAGGGCGGGGACTATGGCTACACCTTC

length: 13
J: TRBJ1-1
D: TRBD1
V: TRBV18
size: .
CDR3: CASSAHRDSEAFF
DNA: TGTGCCAGCTCAGCGCACCGGGACAGTGAAGCTTTCTTT

length: 16
J: TRBJ2-7
D: TRBD2
V: TRBV15
size: .
CDR3: CATSREYGSGGFEQYF
DNA: TGTGCCACCAGCAGAGAGTATGGTAGCGGGGGGTTCGAGCAGTACTTC

length: 13
J: TRBJ2-3
D: .
V: TRBV2
size: .
CDR3: CASSEEGPDTQYF
DNA: TGTGCCAGCAGTGAGGAGGGCCCAGATACGCAGTATTTT

length: 13
J: TRBJ1-1
D: .
V: TRBV19
size: .
CDR3: CASSIARDTEAFF
DNA: TGTGCCAGTAGTATAGCCAGGGACACTGAAGCTTTCTTT

length: 14
J: TRBJ2-3
D: .
V: TRBV29-1
size: .
CDR3: CSVSRGGGIDTQYF
DNA: TGCAGCGTCTCTAGGGGGGGAGGGATAGATACGCAGTATTTT

length: 14
J: TRBJ2-7
D: TRBD1
V: TRBV2
size: .
CDR3: CASRLQGATYEQYF
DNA: TGTGCCAGCAGATTACAGGGGGCGACCTACGAGCAGTACTTC

length: 14
J: TRBJ1-5
D: .
V: TRBV2
size: .
CDR3: CASSADRGDQPQHF
DNA: TGTGCCAGCAGCGCAGACAGAGGCGATCAGCCCCAGCATTTT

length: 13
J: TRBJ2-1
D: .
V: TRBV6-1
size: .
CDR3: CASSEAGAYEQFF
DNA: TGTGCCAGCAGTGAAGCGGGGGCCTATGAGCAGTTCTTC

length: 15
J: TRBJ2-7
D: TRBD2
V: TRBV7-2
size: .
CDR3: CASSLTSGLAGEQYF
DNA: TGTGCCAGCAGCTTAACGTCCGGACTAGCTGGCGAGCAGTACTTC

length: 16
J: TRBJ2-7
D: TRBD2
V: TRBV28
size: few
CDR3: CASSGEVGTSSYEQYF
DNA: TGTGCCAGCAGTGGGGAGGTTGGGACTAGCTCCTACGAGCAGTACTTC

length: 12
J: TRBJ2-7
D: .
V: TRBV12-1
size: .
CDR3: CASNFKPYEQYF
DNA: TGTGCCAGCAACTTTAAGCCCTACGAGCAGTACTTC

length: 13
J: TRBJ1-1
D: .
V: TRBV5-6
size: few
CDR3: CASSPDIYTEAFF
DNA: TGTGCCAGCAGCCCTGACATATACACTGAAGCTTTCTTT

length: 14
J: TRBJ1-1
D: .
V: TRBV30
size: .
CDR3: CAWIPLGANTEAFF
DNA: TGTGCCTGGATCCCCCTTGGGGCGAACACTGAAGCTTTCTTT

length: 14
J: TRBJ1-3
D: .
V: TRBV6-6
size: .
CDR3: CASGTGSSGNTIYF
DNA: TGTGCCAGCGGAACAGGAAGCTCTGGAAACACCATATATTTT

length: 17
J: TRBJ1-3
D: TRBD1
V: TRBV15
size: .
CDR3: CATSRPGQGFAGNTIYF
DNA: TGTGCCACCAGCAGACCGGGACAGGGGTTTGCTGGAAACACCATATATTTT

length: 13
J: TRBJ2-7
D: TRBD1
V: TRBV5-4
size: .
CDR3: CASSPTTGYEQYF
DNA: TGTGCCAGCAGCCCTACGACAGGGTACGAGCAGTACTTC

length: 14
J: TRBJ2-7
D: .
V: TRBV7-2
size: few
CDR3: CASSSGRGDYEQYF
DNA: TGTGCCAGCAGCTCCGGGCGCGGGGACTACGAGCAGTACTTC

length: 11
J: TRBJ1-2
D: .
V: TRBV21-1
size: .
CDR3: CAKPSGYGYTF
DNA: TGTGCCAAGCCTAGTGGCTATGGCTACACCTTC

length: 16
J: TRBJ2-7
D: .
V: TRBV12-5
size: few
CDR3: CASVSFMVLHCYEQYF
DNA: TGTGCTAGTGTCAGTTTCATGGTCCTCCATTGTTACGAGCAGTACTTC

length: 17
J: TRBJ2-3
D: TRBD1
V: TRBV12-5
size: .
CDR3: CASGLVVTGGRPDTQYF
DNA: TGTGCTAGTGGTTTGGTAGTGACAGGGGGCAGACCAGATACGCAGTATTTT

length: 14
J: TRBJ1-4
D: TRBD1
V: TRBV27
size: few
CDR3: CASSLWTGDEKLFF
DNA: TGTGCCAGCAGTTTATGGACAGGGGACGAAAAACTGTTTTTT

length: 17
J: TRBJ2-6
D: TRBD1
V: TRBV4-2
size: .
CDR3: CASSQNRQGSGANVLTF
DNA: TGTGCCAGCAGCCAAAACCGACAGGGCTCTGGGGCCAACGTCCTGACTTTC

length: 15
J: TRBJ2-5
D: TRBD1
V: TRBV7-8
size: .
CDR3: CASSLTGGYQETQYF
DNA: TGTGCCAGCAGCTTAACAGGGGGCTATCAAGAGACCCAGTACTTC

length: 11
J: TRBJ2-7
D: TRBD2
V: TRBV20-1
size: .
CDR3: CSAQRGYEQYF
DNA: TGCAGTGCCCAGCGGGGCTACGAGCAGTACTTC

length: 16
J: TRBJ2-3
D: TRBD2
V: TRBV19
size: .
CDR3: CASSISGRASGDTQYF
DNA: TGTGCCAGTAGTATAAGCGGGAGGGCCAGTGGAGATACGCAGTATTTT

length: 15
J: TRBJ2-1
D: TRBD2
V: TRBV2
size: .
CDR3: CASSEGGSGYNEQFF
DNA: TGTGCCAGCAGTGAGGGGGGTAGCGGGTACAATGAGCAGTTCTTC

length: 14
J: TRBJ2-5
D: TRBD2
V: TRBV29-1
size: .
CDR3: CSARRGGALETQYF
DNA: TGCAGCGCCAGGCGGGGGGGGGCATTGGAGACCCAGTACTTC

length: 14
J: TRBJ1-2
D: .
V: TRBV10-3
size: few
CDR3: CAISEEGLWYGYTF
DNA: TGTGCCATCAGTGAGGAGGGTCTGTGGTATGGCTACACCTTC

length: 14
J: TRBJ1-4
D: .
V: TRBV5-1
size: .
CDR3: CASSLGPQGEKLFF
DNA: TGCGCCAGCAGCTTGGGCCCTCAGGGGGAAAAACTGTTTTTT

length: 15
J: TRBJ2-7
D: TRBD2
V: TRBV5-5
size: .
CDR3: CASSAGLAGGYEQYF
DNA: TGTGCCAGCAGCGCGGGACTAGCGGGAGGTTACGAGCAGTACTTC

length: 15
J: TRBJ2-2
D: .
V: TRBV30
size: few
CDR3: CAWSALTANTGELFF
DNA: TGTGCCTGGAGCGCTCTAACTGCGAACACCGGGGAGCTGTTTTTT

length: 15
J: TRBJ2-1
D: TRBD2
V: TRBV5-1
size: .
CDR3: CASSFGSGRANEQFF
DNA: TGCGCCAGCAGCTTTGGTAGCGGGAGGGCCAATGAGCAGTTCTTC

length: 14
J: TRBJ1-5
D: .
V: TRBV1
size: .
CDR3: CTSSRQDSNQPQHF
DNA: TGCACCAGCAGCAGACAGGATAGCAATCAGCCCCAGCATTTT

length: 13
J: TRBJ2-3
D: .
V: TRBV28
size: .
CDR3: CASSTTDPDTQYF
DNA: TGTGCCAGCAGTACCACAGACCCAGATACGCAGTATTTT

length: 13
J: TRBJ1-2
D: .
V: TRBV29-1
size: .
CDR3: CSVAPGQNYGYTF
DNA: TGCAGCGTTGCCCCCGGACAGAACTATGGCTACACCTTC

length: 14
J: TRBJ2-7
D: .
V: TRBV6-5
size: .
CDR3: CASSSRQAGYEQYF
DNA: TGTGCCAGCAGTTCGCGACAGGCTGGCTACGAGCAGTACTTC

length: 15
J: TRBJ2-5
D: .
V: TRBV7-6
size: .
CDR3: CASSLRGQGGETQYF
DNA: TGTGCCAGCAGCTTAAGGGGCCAGGGTGGGGAGACCCAGTACTTC

length: 14
J: TRBJ2-3
D: TRBD2
V: TRBV2
size: .
CDR3: CASSGLAGGGTQYF
DNA: TGTGCCAGCAGTGGACTAGCGGGAGGAGGTACGCAGTATTTT

length: 18
J: TRBJ2-3
D: TRBD2
V: TRBV7-8
size: .
CDR3: CASSLLETSGIWGDTQYF
DNA: TGTGCCAGCAGCTTATTGGAGACTAGCGGGATTTGGGGAGATACGCAGTATTTT

length: 14
J: TRBJ1-2
D: TRBD1
V: TRBV6-6
size: .
CDR3: CASSLRQGAYGYTF
DNA: TGTGCCAGCAGTCTCCGACAGGGGGCATATGGCTACACCTTC

length: 13
J: TRBJ2-7
D: .
V: TRBV7-2
size: .
CDR3: CASSSSGFDEQYF
DNA: TGTGCCAGCAGCTCCTCAGGGTTCGACGAGCAGTACTTC

length: 17
J: TRBJ1-5
D: TRBD1
V: TRBV4-2
size: .
CDR3: CASSPSGTGGSNQPQHF
DNA: TGTGCCAGCAGCCCCTCCGGGACAGGGGGAAGCAATCAGCCCCAGCATTTT